This entry lists 18 T cell receptor beta chains sequenced from one sample in a study of T cell clonality in common variable immunodeficiency. Only in-frame clones appear in the TCRdb table, and some are missing; sequencing was by immunoSEQ multiplex PCR. The repertoire shows over 35,000 clones, none seen only once; the top ten take around 0.7%. Sequenced material: peripheral blood mononuclear cells. The receptors were gathered from a person between 18 and 69 years old in good health.

This clone was seen a few times. Read data end 3 residues before the CDR3 end; the end is taken from the germline J gene. This chain joins TRBV11-3 and TRBJ1-6; 8 bases are shared with TRBD1. Germline lookup yields CDR1 SGHNT and CDR2 YENEEA. The CDR3 consists of 14 residues. The ends lost 5 bases at V and 6 bases at J; junction bases unmatched: 3. This CDR3 reads CASSIGQGNSPLHF. CDR3 DNA, as far as it was read: TGTGCCAGCAGCATCGGACAGGGTAATTCACCC.

This clone was recorded at least ten times. The read ends 3 residues shy of where the CDR3 ends; the end is completed using the germline J gene. The chain carries TRBV7-9 and TRBJ1-6; a weak D match, TRBD1 (6 bases). Germline values: CDR1 SEHNR, CDR2 FQNEAQ (reference sequence). V was trimmed by 5 bases and J by 8 bases, leaving 13 bases between them. The CDR3 totals 14 residues. The DNA read from the CDR3 is TGTGCCAGCAGCCTACAGGGAACCGATTCACCC. Translation gives CASSLQGTDSP. The complete CDR3 reads CASSLQGTDSPLHF.

This clone was observed at least ten times. Read coverage stops 3 residues before the CDR3 terminus; the germline J gene supplies the remainder. V is TRBV5-1 and J is TRBJ1-4; 9 nucleotides line up with TRBD1. Per the germline V gene, CDR1 is SGHRS and CDR2 is YFSETQ. This CDR3 has 15 residues. J gave up 5 bases and V 4 bases, and 6 bases lay outside the gene matches. CDR3 region: CASSITGTGNEKLFF. The covered CDR3 bases are TGCGCCAGCAGCATAACCGGGACAGGGAATGAAAAA.

This clone was picked up many times. The read ends 3 residues early relative to the CDR3; the germline J gene fills the gap. V usage is TRBV5-1 and J usage is TRBJ2-7; maybe TRBD1 (6 bases). In germline, CDR1 is SGHRS, CDR2 YFSETQ. The CDR3 extends over 14 amino acids. V was clipped by 7 bases and J by 2 bases, with 16 bases between them. CDR3 DNA, as far as it was read: TGCGCCAGCTCCCCAAGCCGGACAGCCTACGAG. It is translated as CASSPSRTAYE. The complete CDR3 sequence is CASSPSRTAYEQYF.

This clone appeared many times. The sequenced part of the CDR3 DNA is TGCAGCGTTGATACAGGGGGAGAGACC. The encoded protein is CSVDTGGET. In full, the CDR3 reads CSVDTGGETQYF. V and J are TRBV29-1 and TRBJ2-5, with 8 nucleotides matching TRBD1. The CDR3 extends 3 residues past the end of the read, so its final part is completed from the germline J gene. CDR1 and CDR2 (germline): SQVTM, ANQGSEA. V lost 3 bases and J lost 4; bases outside the gene matches: 1. The CDR3 loop spans 12 amino acids. The variable domain in full, with the rest retrieved from reference TRBV29-1 and TRBJ2-5, is SAVISQKPSRDICQRGTSLTIQCQVDSQVTMMFWYRQQPGQSLTLIATANQGSEATYESGFVIDKFPISRPNLTFSTLTVSNMSPEDSSIYLCSVDTGGETQYFGPGTRLLVL.

This clone was observed at least ten times. The CDR3 is cut off 3 residues early in the read; its end comes from the germline J gene. The chain employs TRBV18 and TRBJ2-3; 11 bases align to TRBD1. This CDR3 is built from 16 residues. V gave up 3 bases and J gave up 4 bases; unmatched junction bases: 6. CDR1 and CDR2 (germline): KGHSH, LQKENI. CDR3 DNA, as far as it was read: TGTGCCAGCTCACCCGGGACAGGGGGTGGATCAGATACG. Encoded protein: CASSPGTGGGSDT. The full-length CDR3 reads as CASSPGTGGGSDTQYF.

This clone was recorded many times. Coverage ceases 3 residues before the CDR3 finishes, and the germline J gene fills in the end. This chain joins TRBV19 and TRBJ1-2; 9 bases are a match to TRBD1. The CDR3 consists of 13 residues. V lost 8 bases and J lost 5; bases outside the gene matches: 6. Germline V gives CDR1 LNHDA, CDR2 SQIVND (reference sequence). CDR3 DNA, as far as it was read: TGTGCCAGTCAGGACAGGGGTGGTTATGGC. It yields the protein CASQDRGGYG. The complete CDR3 protein is CASQDRGGYGYTF.

A note on this clone: A much larger clone lies a single base off, so this may be a read error. The read gets to within 3 residues of the CDR3 end, and the germline J gene fills in the rest. The V call is TRBV7-9, the J call TRBJ2-7; D is perhaps TRBD1 (5 bases). The CDR3 covers 12 residues. Germline V gives CDR1 SEHNR, CDR2 FQNEAQ (reference sequence). CDR3 protein: CSSRLQGYEQYF. The sequenced CDR3 bases are TGTTCCAGCAGACTCCAGGGATACGAG.

The sample holds many counts of this clone. The CDR3 is cut off 3 residues early in the read; its end comes from the germline J gene. The chain employs TRBV9 and TRBJ1-3; D call uncertain. There are 13 residues in the CDR3. Germline assignment: CDR1 SGDLS and CDR2 YYNGEE. The sequenced part of the CDR3 DNA is TGTGCCAGCAGCGTAGGTAGGACTAGCGGG. Amino acids: CASSVGRTSG. The whole CDR3 sequence is CASSVGRTSGIYF.

In this sample, this clone turned up many times. The CDR3 goes on 3 residues after the read ends, and that part is filled in from the germline J gene. This sequence joins TRBV5-4 and TRBJ1-2; 12 bases line up with TRBD1. The CDR3 runs 15 residues. V shed 4 bases, J shed 7 bases, and the junction held 8 bases outside the gene matches. Germline V gene sequence: CDR1 SGHNT, CDR2 YYREEE (reference sequence). The CDR3 reads CASSGDRGRWVGYTF. The sequenced part of the CDR3 DNA is TGTGCCAGCAGCGGGGACAGGGGGCGCTGGGTTGGC.

This clone was recorded many times. The read ends 3 residues shy of where the CDR3 ends; the end is completed using the germline J gene. The chain recombines TRBV15 with TRBJ1-6; D may be TRBD1 (5 bases). Trimming pared 5 bases from V and 10 bases from J, leaving 21 bases between. The CDR3 contains 16 residues. The V gene's germline CDR1 is LNHNV and CDR2 YYDKDF (reference sequence). The part of the CDR3 DNA that was read is TGTGCCACCAGCCGAGTCAGTCAGGGAAGGTTATCACCC. Amino acids: CATSRVSQGRLSP. The whole CDR3 is CATSRVSQGRLSPLHF.

The table lists this clone with many counts. Read data end 3 residues before the CDR3 end; the end is taken from the germline J gene. This chain joins TRBV2 and TRBJ1-1; tentatively, D is TRBD1 (6 bases). This CDR3 region has 12 residues. CDR1 is SNHLY, CDR2 FYNNEI, per germline. The V gene lost 6 bases and the J gene lost 6 bases, with 11 bases spanning the gap. CDR3 sequence: CASRQGGAEAFF. CDR3 DNA (partial): TGTGCCAGCAGACAGGGTGGGGCTGAA. The whole variable domain, filled in from reference TRBV2 and TRBJ1-1, reads EPEVTQTPSHQVTQMGQEVILRCVPISNHLYFYWYRQILGQKVEFLVSFYNNEISEKSEIFDDQFSVERPDGSNFTLKIRSTKLEDSAMYFCASRQGGAEAFFGQGTRLTVV.

This clone was seen ten or more times. The read halts 3 residues ahead of the CDR3 end, with the missing end drawn from the germline J gene. The chain recombines TRBV29-1 with TRBJ2-3, with D unresolved. V was shortened by 2 bases and J by 4 bases, with 10 bases between the two germline ends. Germline CDR1 is SQVTM and CDR2 is ANQGSEA. This CDR3 comprises 13 residues. CDR3 loop: CSVEIHPADTQYF. CDR3 DNA (partial): TGCAGCGTTGAAATACATCCCGCAGATACG.

This clone appeared many times. The read terminates 3 residues before the CDR3 end, so the remaining end is supplied by the germline J gene. The V call is TRBV29-1, the J call TRBJ1-1; D remains unclear. The CDR3 consists of 14 residues. The V gene lost 4 bases and the J gene lost 0 bases, with 12 bases spanning the gap. Germline CDR1 reads SQVTM; CDR2 reads ANQGSEA. CDR3 DNA, as far as it was read: TGCAGCGTTGCCCGGGGAGTTATGAACACTGAA. Translation gives CSVARGVMNTE. The complete CDR3 protein is CSVARGVMNTEAFF.

This clone was detected many times. The CDR3 is cut off 3 residues early in the read; its end comes from the germline J gene. This sequence joins TRBV2 and TRBJ2-7, with D possibly matching TRBD1 (5 bases). The CDR3 length is 15 residues. V was trimmed by 1 base and J by 4 bases, leaving 14 bases between them. Germline V gives CDR1 SNHLY, CDR2 FYNNEI. The DNA read from the CDR3 is TGTGCCAGCAGTGAAGGAGATCCAGGGAAATACGAG. This encodes CASSEGDPGKYE. The CDR3 in its entirety is CASSEGDPGKYEQYF.

This clone was recorded a few times. The sequenced fragment ends 3 residues before the CDR3 boundary, so the rest is inferred from the germline J gene. This chain links TRBV7-9 with TRBJ1-1; 7 bases match TRBD1. The germline CDR1 and CDR2 sequences are SEHNR and FQNEAQ (reference sequence). This CDR3 contains 15 residues. Trimming at V came to 1 base and at J to 1 base, leaving 3 bases not matched to a gene. The sequenced part of the CDR3 DNA is TGTGCCAGCAGCTTAGGGGAGGGGGCGAACACTGAA. It is translated as CASSLGEGANTE. The whole CDR3 is CASSLGEGANTEAFF.

There are many counts of this clone. Sequencing ends 3 residues short of the CDR3 end; the germline J gene provides the rest. The V gene is TRBV6-2 or TRBV6-3, the J gene TRBJ1-1, with D possibly matching TRBD1 (6 bases). The germline V and J ends were trimmed by 2 bases and 2 bases, with 18 bases remaining between them. Germline V gene lookup returns CDR1 MNHEY and CDR2 SVGEGT. The CDR3 spans 17 residues. The CDR3 loop is CASSYRPGTNLNTEAFF. The sequenced CDR3 bases are TGTGCCAGCAGTTACCGCCCCGGGACAAACTTAAACACTGAA.

At least ten counts were recorded for this clone. The CDR3 DNA, read in part, is TGTGCCAGCAGCCCTAGCGGGGGGGCTTACGAG. Protein product: CASSPSGGAYE. The CDR3 in full is CASSPSGGAYEQYF. J is TRBJ2-7 and V is TRBV13; TRBD2 matches 12 bases. The read terminates 3 residues ahead of where the CDR3 ends, so the germline J gene completes it. The CDR3 loop spans 14 amino acids. CDR1 and CDR2 (germline): PRHDT, FYEKMQ (reference sequence). The V gene end was trimmed by 5 bases and the J gene end by 4 bases; junction bases not matched to a gene: 3.